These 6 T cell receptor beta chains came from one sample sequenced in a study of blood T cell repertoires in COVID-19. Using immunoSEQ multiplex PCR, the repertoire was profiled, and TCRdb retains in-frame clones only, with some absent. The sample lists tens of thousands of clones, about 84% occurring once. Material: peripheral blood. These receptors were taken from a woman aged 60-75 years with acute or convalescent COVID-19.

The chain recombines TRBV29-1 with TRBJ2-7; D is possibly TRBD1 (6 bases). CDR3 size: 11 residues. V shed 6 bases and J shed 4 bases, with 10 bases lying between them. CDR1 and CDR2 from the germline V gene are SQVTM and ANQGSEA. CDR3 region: CSVGHFYEQYF. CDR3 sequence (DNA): TGCAGCGTGGGACACTTTTACGAGCAGTACTTC.

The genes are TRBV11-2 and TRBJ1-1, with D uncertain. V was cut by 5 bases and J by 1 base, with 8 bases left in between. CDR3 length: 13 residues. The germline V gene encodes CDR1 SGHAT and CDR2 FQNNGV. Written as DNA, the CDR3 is TGTGCCAGCAGCCGAGGATCGAACACTGAAGCTTTCTTT. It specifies CASSRGSNTEAFF. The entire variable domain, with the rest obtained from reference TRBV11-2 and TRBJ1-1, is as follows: EAGVAQSPRYKIIEKRQSVAFWCNPISGHATLYWYQQILGQGPKLLIQFQNNGVVDDSQLPKDRFSAERLKGVDSTLKIQPAKLEDSAVYLCASSRGSNTEAFFGQGTRLTVV.

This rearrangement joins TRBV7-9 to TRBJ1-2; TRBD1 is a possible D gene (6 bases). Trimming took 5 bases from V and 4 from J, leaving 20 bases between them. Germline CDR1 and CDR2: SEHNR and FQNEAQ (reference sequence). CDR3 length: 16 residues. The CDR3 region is CASSPGLGGRVYGYTF. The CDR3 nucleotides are TGTGCCAGCAGCCCCGGCCTGGGGGGGCGCGTCTATGGCTACACCTTC. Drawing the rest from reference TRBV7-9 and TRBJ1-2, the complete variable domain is DTGVSQNPRHKITKRGQNVTFRCDPISEHNRLYWYRQTLGQGPEFLTYFQNEAQLEKSRLLSDRFSAERPKGSFSTLEIQRTEQGDSAMYLCASSPGLGGRVYGYTFGSGTRLTVV.

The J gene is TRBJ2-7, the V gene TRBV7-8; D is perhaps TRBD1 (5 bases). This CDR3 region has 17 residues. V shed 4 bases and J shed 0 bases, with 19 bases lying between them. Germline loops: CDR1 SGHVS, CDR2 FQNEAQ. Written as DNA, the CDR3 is TGTGCCAGCAGCTCACGACAGCCTTCTACGAGCTCCTACGAGCAGTACTTC. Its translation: CASSSRQPSTSSYEQYF.

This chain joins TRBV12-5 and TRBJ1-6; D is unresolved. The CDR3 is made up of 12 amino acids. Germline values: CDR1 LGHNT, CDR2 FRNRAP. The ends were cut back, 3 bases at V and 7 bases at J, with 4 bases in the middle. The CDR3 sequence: CASGFENSPLHF. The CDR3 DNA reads TGTGCTAGTGGTTTTGAGAATTCACCCCTCCACTTT.

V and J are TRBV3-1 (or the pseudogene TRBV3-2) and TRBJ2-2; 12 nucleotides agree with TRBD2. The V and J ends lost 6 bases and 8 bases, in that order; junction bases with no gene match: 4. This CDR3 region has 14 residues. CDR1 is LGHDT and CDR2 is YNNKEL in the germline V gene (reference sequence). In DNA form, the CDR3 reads TGTGCCAGCAGGTTGACTAGCGGGAGAGGGGAGCTGTTTTTT. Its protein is CASRLTSGRGELFF.